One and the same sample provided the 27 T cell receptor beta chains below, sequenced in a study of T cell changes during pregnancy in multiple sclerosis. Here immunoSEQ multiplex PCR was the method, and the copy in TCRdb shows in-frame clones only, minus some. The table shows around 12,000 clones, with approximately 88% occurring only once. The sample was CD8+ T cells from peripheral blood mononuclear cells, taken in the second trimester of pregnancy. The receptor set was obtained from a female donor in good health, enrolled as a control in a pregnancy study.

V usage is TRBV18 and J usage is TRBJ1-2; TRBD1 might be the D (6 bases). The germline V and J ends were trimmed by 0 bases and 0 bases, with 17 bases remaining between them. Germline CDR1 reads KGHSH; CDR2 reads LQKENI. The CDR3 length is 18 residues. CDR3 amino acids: CASSPPVFGQGTNYGYTF. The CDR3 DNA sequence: TGTGCCAGCTCACCACCGGTTTTTGGGCAGGGGACTAACTATGGCTACACCTTC.

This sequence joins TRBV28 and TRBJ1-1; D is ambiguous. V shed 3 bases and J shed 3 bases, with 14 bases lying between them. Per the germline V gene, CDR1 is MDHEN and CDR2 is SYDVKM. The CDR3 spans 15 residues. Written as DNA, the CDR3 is TGTGCCAGCAGTTTTGGAGTCGTAAAACACACTGAAGCTTTCTTT. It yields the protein CASSFGVVKHTEAFF. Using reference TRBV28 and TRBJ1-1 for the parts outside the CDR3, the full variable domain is DVKVTQSSRYLVKRTGEKVFLECVQDMDHENMFWYRQDPGLGLRLIYFSYDVKMKEKGDIPEGYSVSREKKERFSLILESASTNQTSMYLCASSFGVVKHTEAFFGQGTRLTVV.

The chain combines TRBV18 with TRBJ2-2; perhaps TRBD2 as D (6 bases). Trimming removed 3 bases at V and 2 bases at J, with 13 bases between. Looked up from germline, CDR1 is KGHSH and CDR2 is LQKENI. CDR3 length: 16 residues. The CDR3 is CASSPISGDNTGELFF. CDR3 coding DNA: TGTGCCAGCTCACCGATTAGCGGAGACAACACCGGGGAGCTGTTTTTT.

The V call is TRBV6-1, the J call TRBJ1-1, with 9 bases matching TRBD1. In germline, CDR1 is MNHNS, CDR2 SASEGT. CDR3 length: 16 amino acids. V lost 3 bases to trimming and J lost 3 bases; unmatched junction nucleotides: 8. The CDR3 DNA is TGTGCCAGCAGTGAGGCTCCCGGGACAGGGCACACTGAAGCTTTCTTT. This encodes CASSEAPGTGHTEAFF.

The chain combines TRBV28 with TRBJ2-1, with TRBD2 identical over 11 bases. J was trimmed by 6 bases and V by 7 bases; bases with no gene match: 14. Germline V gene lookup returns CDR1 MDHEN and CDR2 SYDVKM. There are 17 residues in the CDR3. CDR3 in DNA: TGTGCCAGCACCCTACCTGCAAGACTAGCGGGACTCAATGAGCAGTTCTTC. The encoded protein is CASTLPARLAGLNEQFF.

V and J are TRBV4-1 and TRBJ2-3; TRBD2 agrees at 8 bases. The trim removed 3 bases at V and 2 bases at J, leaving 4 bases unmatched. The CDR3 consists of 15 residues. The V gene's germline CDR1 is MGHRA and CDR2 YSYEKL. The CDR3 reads CASSHPGLDTDTQYF. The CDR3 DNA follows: TGCGCCAGCAGCCACCCGGGACTAGACACAGATACGCAGTATTTT.

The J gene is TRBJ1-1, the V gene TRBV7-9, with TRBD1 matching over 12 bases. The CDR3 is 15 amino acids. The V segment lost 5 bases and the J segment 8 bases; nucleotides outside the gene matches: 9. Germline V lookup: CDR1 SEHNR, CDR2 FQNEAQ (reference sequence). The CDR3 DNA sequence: TGTGCCAGCAGCCTAACGGGACAGGGGGCGCGGGAAGCTTTCTTT. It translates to CASSLTGQGAREAFF. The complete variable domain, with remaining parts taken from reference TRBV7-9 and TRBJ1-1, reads DTGVSQNPRHKITKRGQNVTFRCDPISEHNRLYWYRQTLGQGPEFLTYFQNEAQLEKSRLLSDRFSAERPKGSFSTLEIQRTEQGDSAMYLCASSLTGQGAREAFFGQGTRLTVV.

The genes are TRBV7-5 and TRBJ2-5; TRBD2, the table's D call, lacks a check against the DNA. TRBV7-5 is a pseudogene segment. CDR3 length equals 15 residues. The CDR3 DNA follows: TGTGCCAGAAGACCCGGGGAGGTTGGAAAAGAGACCCAGTACTTC. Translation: CARRPGEVGKETQYF.

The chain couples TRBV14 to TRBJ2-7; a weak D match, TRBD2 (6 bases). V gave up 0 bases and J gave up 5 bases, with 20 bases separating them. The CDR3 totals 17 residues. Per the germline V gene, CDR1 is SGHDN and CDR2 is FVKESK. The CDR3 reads CASSQDRETAGRNEQYF. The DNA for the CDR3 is TGTGCCAGCAGCCAAGATCGGGAGACTGCAGGTCGAAACGAGCAGTACTTC.

The CDR3 sequence is CASSVLLTGQGSTDTQYF. The CDR3 nucleotides are TGTGCCAGCAGTGTATTACTTACCGGACAGGGAAGCACAGATACGCAGTATTTT. The chain is built from TRBV25-1 and TRBJ2-3, with 8 bases aligning to TRBD1. CDR1 MGHDK and CDR2 SYGVNS come from the germline V gene. The V segment lost 4 bases and the J segment 0 bases; nucleotides outside the gene matches: 12. The CDR3 covers 18 residues.

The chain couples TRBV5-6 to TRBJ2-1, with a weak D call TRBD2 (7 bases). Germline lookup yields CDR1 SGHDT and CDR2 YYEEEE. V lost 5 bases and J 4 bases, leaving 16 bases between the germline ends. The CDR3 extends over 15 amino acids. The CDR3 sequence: CASRGPGGPYNEQFF. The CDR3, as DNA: TGTGCCAGCAGGGGGCCGGGGGGCCCTTACAATGAGCAGTTCTTC.

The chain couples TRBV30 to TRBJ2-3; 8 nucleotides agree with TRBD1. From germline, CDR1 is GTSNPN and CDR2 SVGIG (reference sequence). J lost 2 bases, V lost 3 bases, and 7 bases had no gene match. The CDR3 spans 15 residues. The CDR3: CAWRSGTGFTDTQYF. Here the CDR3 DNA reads TGTGCCTGGAGATCCGGGACAGGTTTCACAGATACGCAGTATTTT. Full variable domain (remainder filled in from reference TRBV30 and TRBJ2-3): SQTIHQWPATLVQPVGSPLSLECTVEGTSNPNLYWYRQAAGRGLQLLFYSVGIGQISSEVPQNLSASRPQDRQFILSSKKLLLSDSGFYLCAWRSGTGFTDTQYFGPGTRLTVL.

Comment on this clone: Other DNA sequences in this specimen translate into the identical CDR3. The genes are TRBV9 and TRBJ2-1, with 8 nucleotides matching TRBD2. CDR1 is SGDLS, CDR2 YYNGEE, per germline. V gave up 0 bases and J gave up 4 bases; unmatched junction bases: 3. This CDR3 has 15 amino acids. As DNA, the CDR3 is TGTGCCAGCAGCGTAGTGGCGGGGGGTTACAATGAGCAGTTCTTC. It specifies CASSVVAGGYNEQFF.

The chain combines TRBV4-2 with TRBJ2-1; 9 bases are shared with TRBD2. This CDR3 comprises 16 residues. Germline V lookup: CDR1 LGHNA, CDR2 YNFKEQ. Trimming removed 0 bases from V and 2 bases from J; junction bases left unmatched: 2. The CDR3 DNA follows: TGTGCCAGCAGCCAAGAGGCGGGAGGGCCCTACAATGAGCAGTTCTTC. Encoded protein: CASSQEAGGPYNEQFF.

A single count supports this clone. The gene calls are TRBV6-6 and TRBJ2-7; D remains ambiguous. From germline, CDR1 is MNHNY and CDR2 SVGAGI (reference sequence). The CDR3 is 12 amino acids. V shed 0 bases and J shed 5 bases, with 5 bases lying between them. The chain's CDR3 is CASSYSQDEQYF. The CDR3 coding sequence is TGTGCCAGCAGTTACTCCCAGGACGAGCAGTACTTC.

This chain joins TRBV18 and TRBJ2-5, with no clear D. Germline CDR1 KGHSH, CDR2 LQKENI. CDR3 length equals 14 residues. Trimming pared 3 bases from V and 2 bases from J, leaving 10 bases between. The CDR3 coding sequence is TGTGCCAGCTCACCGCCAGTGATGCAAGAGACCCAGTACTTC. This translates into CASSPPVMQETQYF.

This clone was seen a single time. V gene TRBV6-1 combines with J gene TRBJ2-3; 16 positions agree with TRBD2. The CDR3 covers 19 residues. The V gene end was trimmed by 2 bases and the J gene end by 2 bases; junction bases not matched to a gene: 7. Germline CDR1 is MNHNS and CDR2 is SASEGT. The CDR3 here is CASSEWGLAGGGVTDTQYF. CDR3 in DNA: TGTGCCAGCAGTGAATGGGGACTAGCGGGAGGGGGGGTCACAGATACGCAGTATTTT.

CDR3 sequence reads: CASSGMDRGYEQYF. CDR3 DNA: TGTGCCAGCAGTGGGATGGACAGGGGCTACGAGCAGTACTTC. This chain joins TRBV2 and TRBJ2-7; 9 nucleotides match TRBD1. The CDR3 spans 14 residues. Losses at the gene ends were 4 bases for V and 3 bases for J; bases not matched to a gene: 4. CDR1 is SNHLY and CDR2 is FYNNEI in the germline V gene.

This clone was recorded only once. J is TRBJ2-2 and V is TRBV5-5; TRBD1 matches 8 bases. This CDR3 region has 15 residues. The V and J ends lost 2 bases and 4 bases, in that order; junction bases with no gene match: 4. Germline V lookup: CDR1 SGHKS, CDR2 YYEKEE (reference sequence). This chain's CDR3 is CASSFGTGTTGELFF. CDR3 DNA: TGTGCCAGCAGCTTTGGGACAGGAACCACCGGGGAGCTGTTTTTT.

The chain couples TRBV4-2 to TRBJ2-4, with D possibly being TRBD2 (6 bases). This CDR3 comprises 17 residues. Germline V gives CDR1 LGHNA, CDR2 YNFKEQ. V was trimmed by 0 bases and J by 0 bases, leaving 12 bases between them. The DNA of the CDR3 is TGTGCCAGCAGCCAAGAGTCGGGAGCGGGAGCCAAAAACATTCAGTACTTC. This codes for CASSQESGAGAKNIQYF.

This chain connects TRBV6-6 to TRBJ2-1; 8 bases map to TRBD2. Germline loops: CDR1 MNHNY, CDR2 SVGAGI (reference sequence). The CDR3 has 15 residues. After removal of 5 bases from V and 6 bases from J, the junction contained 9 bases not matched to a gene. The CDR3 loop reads CASSPGIAGFNEQFF. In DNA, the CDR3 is TGTGCCAGCAGTCCCGGAATAGCGGGGTTCAATGAGCAGTTCTTC.

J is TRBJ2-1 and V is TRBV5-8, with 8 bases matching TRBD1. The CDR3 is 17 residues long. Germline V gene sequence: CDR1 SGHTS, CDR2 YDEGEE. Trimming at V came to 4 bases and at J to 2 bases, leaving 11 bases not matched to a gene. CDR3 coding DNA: TGTGCCAGCAGCCCGGACAGGGTCACTGGGACCTACAATGAGCAGTTCTTC. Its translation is CASSPDRVTGTYNEQFF.

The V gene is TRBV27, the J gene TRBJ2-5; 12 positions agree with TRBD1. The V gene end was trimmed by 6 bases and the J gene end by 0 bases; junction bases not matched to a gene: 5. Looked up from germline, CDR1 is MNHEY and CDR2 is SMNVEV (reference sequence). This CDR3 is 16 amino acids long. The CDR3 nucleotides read TGTGCCAGCAGCTCCGGGACAGGGGGCTACCAAGAGACCCAGTACTTC. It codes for CASSSGTGGYQETQYF.

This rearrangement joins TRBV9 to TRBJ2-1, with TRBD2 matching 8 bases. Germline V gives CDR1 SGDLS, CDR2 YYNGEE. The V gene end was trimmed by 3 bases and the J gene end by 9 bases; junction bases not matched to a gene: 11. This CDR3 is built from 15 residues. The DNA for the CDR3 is TGTGCCAGCAGCGGCACGGGAGGCGGGGGGAGTGAGCAGTTCTTC. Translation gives CASSGTGGGGSEQFF.

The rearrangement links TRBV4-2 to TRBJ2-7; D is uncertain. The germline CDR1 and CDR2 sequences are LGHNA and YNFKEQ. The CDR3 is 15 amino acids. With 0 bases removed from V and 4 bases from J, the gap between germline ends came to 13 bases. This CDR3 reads CASSQEGHSRYEQYF. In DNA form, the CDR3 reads TGTGCCAGCAGCCAAGAGGGCCATTCACGTTACGAGCAGTACTTC.

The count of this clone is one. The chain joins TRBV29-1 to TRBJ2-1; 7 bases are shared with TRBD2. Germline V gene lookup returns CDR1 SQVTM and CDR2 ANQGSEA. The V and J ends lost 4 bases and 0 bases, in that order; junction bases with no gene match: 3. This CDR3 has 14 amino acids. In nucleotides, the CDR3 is TGCAGCGTTGGCGGGGGTAGCTCCTACAATGAGCAGTTCTTC. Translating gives CSVGGGSSYNEQFF.

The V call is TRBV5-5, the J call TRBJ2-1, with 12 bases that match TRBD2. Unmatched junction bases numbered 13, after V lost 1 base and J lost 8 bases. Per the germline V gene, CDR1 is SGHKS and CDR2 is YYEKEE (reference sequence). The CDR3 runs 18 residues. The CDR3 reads CASSLRLAGGPTHDEQFF. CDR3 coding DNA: TGTGCCAGCAGCTTGAGGCTAGCGGGAGGGCCTACGCATGATGAGCAGTTCTTC.